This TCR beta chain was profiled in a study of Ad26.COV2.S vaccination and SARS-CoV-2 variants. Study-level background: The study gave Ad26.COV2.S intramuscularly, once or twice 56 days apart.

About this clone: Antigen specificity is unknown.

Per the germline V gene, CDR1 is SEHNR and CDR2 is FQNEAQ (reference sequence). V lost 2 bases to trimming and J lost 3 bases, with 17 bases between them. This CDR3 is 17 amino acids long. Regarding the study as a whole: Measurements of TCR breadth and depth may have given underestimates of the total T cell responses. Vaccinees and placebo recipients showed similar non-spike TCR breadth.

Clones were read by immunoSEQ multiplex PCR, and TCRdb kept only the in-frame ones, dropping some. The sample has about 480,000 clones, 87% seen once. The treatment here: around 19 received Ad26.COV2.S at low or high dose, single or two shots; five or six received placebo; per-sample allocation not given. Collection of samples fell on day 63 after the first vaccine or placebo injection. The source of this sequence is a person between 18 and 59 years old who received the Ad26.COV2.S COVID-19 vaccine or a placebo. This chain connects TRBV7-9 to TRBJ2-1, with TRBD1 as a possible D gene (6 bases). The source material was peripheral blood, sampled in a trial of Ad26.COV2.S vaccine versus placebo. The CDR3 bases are TGTGCCAGCAGCTTAAAGACAGGTCTCACTGTCTACAATGAGCAGTTCTTC. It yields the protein CASSLKTGLTVYNEQFF.